The sequence of this T cell receptor (beta chain) was determined in a study of T cell responses to AZD1222 COVID-19 vaccine. V dropped 5 bases and J dropped 2; count of bases not matched to a gene: 5. This CDR3 spans 16 amino acids. Germline CDR1 is SGHTA and CDR2 is FQGNSA. This clone was seen a single time. Its antigen is unidentified. Study-wide findings and caveats: Unmutated variant regions are reportedly targeted by nearly half of spike-specific TCRs. Among those given AZD1222, only six were seropositive at baseline. A rise in Spike-specific TCR breadth and depth followed two AZD1222 doses. The sample set comprised mostly white British donors with more females, and clonal diversity was possibly underestimated.

TCRdb's table, derived via immunoSEQ multiplex PCR, lists solely in-frame clones and lacks some. Seen here are under 170,000 clones, roughly nine tenths observed once, and the top ten hold approximately 3.5%. The specimen was peripheral blood, collected 28 days after the second AZD1222 dose. This chain connects TRBV7-2 to TRBJ2-2; TRBD2 matches at 10 bases. The clonotype comes from an adult who received the AZD1222 COVID-19 vaccine. CDR3 DNA: TGTGCCAGCAGCCCGAGGACTAGCGGAAACACCGGGGAGCTGTTTTTT. It encodes CASSPRTSGNTGELFF.